This T cell receptor beta chain was captured in a study of T cells in Graves' hyperthyroidism and ophthalmopathy. From RNA transcripts, TCR beta CDR3 regions were amplified. An initial round of RT-PCR targeting the TCR CDR3 relied on the HTBI primer set. TCRdb re-called the multiplex PCR reads through MiXCR, storing one row per CDR3 protein. Among approximately 690,000 distinct CDR3 sequences listed, about 14% were seen once. Germline V gives CDR1 KGHSH, CDR2 LQKENI. V was clipped by 6 bases and J by 7 bases, with 12 bases between them. This CDR3 has 12 amino acids. The sample comprised blood. V is TRBV18 and J is TRBJ2-5; D call uncertain. The TCR originated in a woman in her forties or fifties with Graves' ophthalmopathy. The CDR3 DNA follows: TGTGCCAGCTCTGGAACATTGGGGACCCAGTACTTC. Its protein is CASSGTLGTQYF.